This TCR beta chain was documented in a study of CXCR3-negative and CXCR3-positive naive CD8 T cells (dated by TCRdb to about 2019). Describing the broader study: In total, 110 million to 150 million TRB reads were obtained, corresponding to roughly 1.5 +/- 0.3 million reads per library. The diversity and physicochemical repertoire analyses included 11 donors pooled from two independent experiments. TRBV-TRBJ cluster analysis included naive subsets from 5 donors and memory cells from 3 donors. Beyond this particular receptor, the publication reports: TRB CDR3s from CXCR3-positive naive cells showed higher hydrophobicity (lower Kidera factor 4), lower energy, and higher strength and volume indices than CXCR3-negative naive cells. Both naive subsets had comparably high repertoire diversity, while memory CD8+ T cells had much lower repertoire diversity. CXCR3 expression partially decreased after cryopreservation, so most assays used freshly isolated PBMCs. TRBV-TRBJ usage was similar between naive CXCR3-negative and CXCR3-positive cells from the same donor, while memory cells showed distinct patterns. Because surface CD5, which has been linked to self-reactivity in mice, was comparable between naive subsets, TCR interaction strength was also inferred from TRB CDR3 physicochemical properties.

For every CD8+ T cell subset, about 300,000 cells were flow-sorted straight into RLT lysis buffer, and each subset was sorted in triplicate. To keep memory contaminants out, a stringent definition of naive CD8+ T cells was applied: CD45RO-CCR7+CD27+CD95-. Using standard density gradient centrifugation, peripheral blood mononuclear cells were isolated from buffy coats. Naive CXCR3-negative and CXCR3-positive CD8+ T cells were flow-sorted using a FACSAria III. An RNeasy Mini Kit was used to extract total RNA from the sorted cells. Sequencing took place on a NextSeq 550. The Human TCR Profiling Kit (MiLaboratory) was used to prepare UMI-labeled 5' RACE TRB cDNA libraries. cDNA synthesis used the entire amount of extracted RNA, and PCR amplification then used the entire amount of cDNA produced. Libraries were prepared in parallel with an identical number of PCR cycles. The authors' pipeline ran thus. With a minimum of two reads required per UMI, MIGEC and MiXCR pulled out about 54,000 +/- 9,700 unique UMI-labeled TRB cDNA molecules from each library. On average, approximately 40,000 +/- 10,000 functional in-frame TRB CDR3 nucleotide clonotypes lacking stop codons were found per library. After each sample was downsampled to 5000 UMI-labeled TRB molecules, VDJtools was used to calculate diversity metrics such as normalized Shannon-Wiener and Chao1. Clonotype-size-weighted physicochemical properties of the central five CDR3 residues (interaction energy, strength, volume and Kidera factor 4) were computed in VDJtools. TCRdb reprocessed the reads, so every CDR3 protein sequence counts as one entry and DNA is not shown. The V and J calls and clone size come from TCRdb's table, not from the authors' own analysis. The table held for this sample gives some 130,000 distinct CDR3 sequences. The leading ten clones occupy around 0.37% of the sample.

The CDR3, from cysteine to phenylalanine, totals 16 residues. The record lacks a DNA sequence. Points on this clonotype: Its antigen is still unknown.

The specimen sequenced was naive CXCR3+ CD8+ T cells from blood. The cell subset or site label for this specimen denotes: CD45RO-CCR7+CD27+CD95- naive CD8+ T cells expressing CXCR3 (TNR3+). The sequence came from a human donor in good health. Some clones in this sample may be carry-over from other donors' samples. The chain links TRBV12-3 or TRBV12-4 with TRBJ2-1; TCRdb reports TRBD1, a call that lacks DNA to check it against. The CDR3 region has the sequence CASSFPLQGLANEQFF.